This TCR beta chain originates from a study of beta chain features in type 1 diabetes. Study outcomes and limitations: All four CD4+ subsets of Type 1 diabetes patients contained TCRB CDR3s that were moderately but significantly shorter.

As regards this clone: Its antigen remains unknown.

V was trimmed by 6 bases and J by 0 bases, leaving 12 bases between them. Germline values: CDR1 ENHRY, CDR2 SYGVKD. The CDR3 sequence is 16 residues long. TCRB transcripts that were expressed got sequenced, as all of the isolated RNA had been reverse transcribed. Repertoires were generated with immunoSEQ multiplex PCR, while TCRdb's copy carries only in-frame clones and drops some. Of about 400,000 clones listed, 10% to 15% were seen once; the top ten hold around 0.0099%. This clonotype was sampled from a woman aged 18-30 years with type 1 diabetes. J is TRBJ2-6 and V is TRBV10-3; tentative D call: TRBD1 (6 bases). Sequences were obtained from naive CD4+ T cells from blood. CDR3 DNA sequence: TGTGCCATCAGGGCGGACAGAAACTCTGGGGCCAACGTCCTGACTTTC. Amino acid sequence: CAIRADRNSGANVLTF.